The entry that follows covers one TCR beta chain sequence. The data derive from a study of T-cell memory formation after mild COVID-19. 5'RACE primed from the constant segment yielded TCR alpha and TCR beta cDNA libraries bearing sample barcodes and UMIs. TCRdb redid the calling of the 5' RACE reads with MiXCR, one entry per CDR3 protein. The data contain 500,000 to 600,000 distinct CDR3 sequences, around 17% of them seen just once; the ten biggest clones take up 9.5% to 15%. CDR1 LGHDT and CDR2 YNNKEL come from the germline V gene (reference sequence). The CDR3 contains 15 residues. V shed 4 bases and J shed 3 bases, with 13 bases lying between them.

The specimen sequenced was PBMCs or a T cell subset sorted from them (not recorded which). The V and J genes are TRBV3-1 and TRBJ1-5; D uncertain. The receptor's source is an adult woman who had mild COVID-19 (a few samples of this study predate the infection). Cell type and time point are not known. CDR3 in DNA: TGTGCCAGCAGCCTTGGGGTACAGAACAATCAGCCCCAGCATTTT. Encoded protein: CASSLGVQNNQPQHF.